Detailed here is one T cell receptor (beta chain). TCRdb processed the RT-PCR reads anew with MiXCR; each CDR3 protein has one entry. The sample lists 200,000 to 250,000 distinct CDR3 sequences, over 30% occurring once. The data were obtained in a study of patients and donors after allogeneic stem cell transplantation. V was clipped by 0 bases and J by 6 bases, with 7 bases between them. The CDR3 loop spans 12 amino acids. In germline, CDR1 is DFQATT, CDR2 SNEGSKA (reference sequence). The clonotype comes from a human donor who was either an allogeneic HSCT recipient or a stem cell or donor lymphocyte infusion donor (not recorded which). It is not recorded whose cells these are; they may come from a transplant donor. This rearrangement joins TRBV20-1 to TRBJ2-3; unclear D gene. The specimen sequenced was blood, either unsorted or a sorted T cell fraction (not recorded which). CDR3 sequence reads: CSARDWTDTQYF. For the CDR3, the DNA is TGCAGTGCTAGAGATTGGACGGATACGCAGTATTTT.